The 7 T cell receptor beta chains reported below all come from one sample, sequenced in a study of blood T cells in healthy people across ages. The authors ran a second PCR of about 6 to 11 cycles using a sample-barcoded 5' primer and a J-beta primer mix. TCRdb reanalysed the 5' RACE reads using MiXCR and keeps one entry per CDR3 protein. The repertoire includes about 900,000 distinct CDR3 sequences, 55% to 65% of them detected once, and around 30% sits in the top ten. The source material was blood. The source is a man aged 25 to 40 in good health.

The gene calls are TRBV10-3 and TRBJ2-7; the D is unclear. Looked up from germline, CDR1 is ENHRY and CDR2 is SYGVKD. V lost 8 bases to trimming and J lost 1 base, with 15 bases between them. The CDR3 totals 14 residues. The CDR3 loop is CAISTQGPSYEQYF. DNA for the CDR3: TGTGCCATCTCCACCCAAGGACCATCCTACGAGCAGTACTTC.

This sequence joins TRBV6-2 or TRBV6-3 and TRBJ2-5; TRBD1 is a possible D gene (6 bases). Trimming took 7 bases from V and 1 from J, leaving 13 bases between them. The CDR3 spans 14 residues. CDR1 MNHEY and CDR2 SVGEGT come from the germline V gene. CDR3: CASTITGRQETQYF. The CDR3 DNA reads TGTGCCAGCACCATCACAGGGCGCCAAGAGACCCAGTACTTC.

This chain connects TRBV20-1 to TRBJ1-2, with 7 nucleotides matching TRBD1. This CDR3 is 13 amino acids long. V lost 5 bases to trimming and J lost 2 bases; unmatched junction nucleotides: 5. Germline CDR1 and CDR2: DFQATT and SNEGSKA (reference sequence). The CDR3 nucleotides read TGCAGTGCTTTGACAGGGAGGAACTATGGCTACACCTTC. Amino acids: CSALTGRNYGYTF.

Turning to this clonotype: At one end, the junction sequence differs from germline, possibly due to a read error. The rearrangement joins TRBV20-1 to TRBJ1-1; D gene uncertain. The CDR3 length is 12 residues. Germline values: CDR1 DFQATT, CDR2 SNEGSKA (reference sequence). The CDR3 protein is CSARRVNPEAFF. CDR3 nucleotides: TGCAGTGCTAGAAGGGTGAACCCTGAAGCTTTCTTT.

The chain uses TRBV3-1 and TRBJ2-5, with a tentative D call TRBD1 (5 bases). This CDR3 has 17 residues. Trimming shortened V by 4 bases and J by 1 base, and 19 bases separated the two germline ends. Looked up from germline, CDR1 is LGHDT and CDR2 is YNNKEL (reference sequence). The DNA for the CDR3 is TGTGCCAGCAGCCCTTTCGGCGTCAGGGAAGTCCAAGAGACCCAGTACTTC. This codes for CASSPFGVREVQETQYF.

The genes are TRBV6-6 and TRBJ1-1; no reliable D call. Germline V CDR1 and CDR2: MNHNY, SVGAGI (reference sequence). The CDR3 is 14 residues long. V lost 3 bases, J lost 6 bases, and 14 bases lay in between. The CDR3 coding sequence is TGTGCCAGCAGTTATCTCGACCGGTCCCCTGAAGCTTTCTTT. It is translated as CASSYLDRSPEAFF.

This clonotype was counted between two and nine times. V gene TRBV20-1 combines with J gene TRBJ2-1; 15 bases line up with TRBD2. V trimming: 4 bases; J trimming: 0 bases; junction bases outside the gene matches: 10. The CDR3 covers 19 residues. Germline V lookup: CDR1 DFQATT, CDR2 SNEGSKA (reference sequence). The CDR3 nucleotides read TGCAGTGCTAAGACGGGACTAGCGGGGGGCCCCAGCTCCTACAATGAGCAGTTCTTC. It encodes CSAKTGLAGGPSSYNEQFF.